This T cell receptor (beta chain) was documented in a study of T cell repertoires in cytomegalovirus infection. Overall study: The study used recently identified HLA-C-restricted and well-studied HLA-B-restricted CMV epitopes. Matching HLA type and CMV infection were both indicated by public TCR beta signatures. General study findings and limits: The study identified carriers of CMV plus the relevant HLA from cumulative public TCR beta family frequency. Ex vivo responses were dominated by HLA-C-restricted CMV-specific TCR beta clonotypes.

TCRdb redid the calling of the reads with MiXCR, one entry per CDR3 protein. The data show 900,000 to 950,000 distinct CDR3 sequences, about 33% seen once. This clonotype was counted between two and nine times. Antigen unknown. The junction had 9 bases not matched to a gene; V was cut back by 5 bases and J by 8 bases. This CDR3 spans 14 amino acids. Germline loops: CDR1 PRHDT, CDR2 FYEKMQ (reference sequence). This chain joins TRBV13 and TRBJ1-2, with 9 bases identical to TRBD1. This specimen was cultured CD8+ T cells from PBMCs, taken from culture after CMV antigen stimulation. The receptor's source is a human donor in good health (CMV status not recorded). Some clones in this sample may be carry-over from other donors' samples. The CDR3 here is CASSDEDRGYGYTF. In DNA, the CDR3 is TGTGCCAGCAGCGACGAGGACAGGGGATACGGCTACACCTTC.